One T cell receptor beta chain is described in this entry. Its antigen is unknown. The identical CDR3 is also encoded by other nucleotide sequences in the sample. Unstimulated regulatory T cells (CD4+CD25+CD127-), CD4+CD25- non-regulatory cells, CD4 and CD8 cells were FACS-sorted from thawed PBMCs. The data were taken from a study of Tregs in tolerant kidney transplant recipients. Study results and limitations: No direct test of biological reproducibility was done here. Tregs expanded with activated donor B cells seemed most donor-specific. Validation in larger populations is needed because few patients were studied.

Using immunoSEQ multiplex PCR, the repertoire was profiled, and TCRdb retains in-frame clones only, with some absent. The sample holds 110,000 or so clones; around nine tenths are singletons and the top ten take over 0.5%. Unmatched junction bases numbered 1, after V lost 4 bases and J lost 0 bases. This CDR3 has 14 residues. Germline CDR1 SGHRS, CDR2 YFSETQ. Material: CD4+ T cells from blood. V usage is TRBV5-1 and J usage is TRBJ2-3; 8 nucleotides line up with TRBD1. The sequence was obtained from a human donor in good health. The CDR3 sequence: CASSRTGSTDTQYF. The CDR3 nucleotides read TGCGCCAGCAGCCGGACAGGGAGCACAGATACGCAGTATTTT. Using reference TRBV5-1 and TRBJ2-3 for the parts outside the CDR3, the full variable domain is KAGVTQTPRYLIKTRGQQVTLSCSPISGHRSVSWYQQTPGQGLQFLFEYFSETQRNKGNFPGRFSGRQFSNSRSEMNVSTLELGDSALYLCASSRTGSTDTQYFGPGTRLTVL.